This is a list of T cell receptor beta chains from one sample in a study of blood T cell repertoires in COVID-19. Assay: immunoSEQ multiplex PCR; the TCRdb copy retains only in-frame clones and omits some. The data contain some 260,000 clones, roughly 91% of them singletons. Sequencing input: PBMCs or T cells enriched from blood (not recorded which). All receptors come from a man aged 35-49 years who had recovered from COVID-19. Both conserved end residues are part of each CDR3. Each record gives: clone size, V gene, J gene, D gene, CDR3 protein, CDR3 DNA. The D gene is left open where the match is weak. The size entry is marked missing in some rows and otherwise reads once, few, many or a size class.

>few|TRBV5-1|TRBJ1-1|NA
CASALGQNTEAFF
TGCGCCAGCGCCCTGGGACAAAACACTGAAGCTTTCTTT
>NA|TRBV28|TRBJ1-2|NA
CASSSGVGYTF
TGTGCCAGCAGCTCCGGAGTAGGCTACACCTTC
>few|TRBV6-2/TRBV6-3|TRBJ1-4|TRBD1
CASSSGQGASNEKLFF
TGTGCCAGCAGTTCCGGACAGGGGGCATCTAATGAAAAACTGTTTTTT
>NA|TRBV11-3|TRBJ2-1|NA
CASSLDLYNEQFF
TGTGCCAGCAGCTTAGATCTATACAATGAGCAGTTCTTC
>NA|TRBV6-5|TRBJ2-1|TRBD1
CASSTGTGSYNEQFF
TGTGCCAGCAGCACCGGGACAGGATCCTACAATGAGCAGTTCTTC
>NA|TRBV7-2|TRBJ1-1|NA
CASSSHRVRGNTEAFF
TGTGCCAGCAGCTCACACAGGGTGAGAGGAAACACTGAAGCTTTCTTT
>NA|TRBV11-2|TRBJ1-1|NA
CASSLTGFRAEAFF
TGTGCCAGCAGCTTAACAGGTTTTAGGGCTGAAGCTTTCTTT
>NA|TRBV19|TRBJ2-7|NA
CASSGQSYSYEQYF
TGTGCCAGTAGCGGACAGAGTTACTCCTACGAGCAGTACTTC
>NA|TRBV5-6|TRBJ2-5|TRBD1
CASSLMNRGQETQYF
TGTGCCAGCAGCTTGATGAACAGGGGTCAAGAGACCCAGTACTTC
>NA|TRBV5-4|TRBJ2-2|NA
CASSPGRGANTGELFF
TGTGCCAGCAGCCCAGGCAGGGGCGCGAACACCGGGGAGCTGTTTTTT
>NA|TRBV19|TRBJ2-5|NA
CASSQGGQETQYF
TGTGCCAGTAGCCAGGGGGGCCAAGAGACCCAGTACTTC
>few|TRBV7-8|TRBJ2-3|NA
CASSLSSTGFGTDTQYF
TGTGCCAGCAGCCTATCTTCGACAGGCTTCGGCACAGATACGCAGTATTTT
>NA|TRBV18|TRBJ2-1|TRBD2
CASSPPSSGGNNEQFF
TGTGCCAGCTCACCACCGTCTAGCGGGGGTAACAATGAGCAGTTCTTC
>NA|TRBV18|TRBJ2-3|NA
CASSPRTSSTDTQYF
TGTGCCAGCTCACCTCGGACTTCTAGCACAGATACGCAGTATTTT
>NA|TRBV6-2/TRBV6-3|TRBJ2-7|NA
CASSASDISYEQYF
TGTGCCAGCAGTGCATCGGACATCTCCTACGAGCAGTACTTC
>NA|TRBV4-1|TRBJ1-1|NA
CASSQDAPMGGNTEAFF
TGCGCCAGCAGCCAAGACGCTCCAATGGGGGGGAACACTGAAGCTTTCTTT
>few|TRBV6-5|TRBJ2-7|NA
CASKNPTVIYEQYF
TGTGCCAGCAAAAACCCGACAGTGATCTACGAGCAGTACTTC
>NA|TRBV27|TRBJ2-2|TRBD2
CASSLLGLAVNTGELFF
TGTGCCAGCAGTTTATTGGGACTAGCGGTAAACACCGGGGAGCTGTTTTTT